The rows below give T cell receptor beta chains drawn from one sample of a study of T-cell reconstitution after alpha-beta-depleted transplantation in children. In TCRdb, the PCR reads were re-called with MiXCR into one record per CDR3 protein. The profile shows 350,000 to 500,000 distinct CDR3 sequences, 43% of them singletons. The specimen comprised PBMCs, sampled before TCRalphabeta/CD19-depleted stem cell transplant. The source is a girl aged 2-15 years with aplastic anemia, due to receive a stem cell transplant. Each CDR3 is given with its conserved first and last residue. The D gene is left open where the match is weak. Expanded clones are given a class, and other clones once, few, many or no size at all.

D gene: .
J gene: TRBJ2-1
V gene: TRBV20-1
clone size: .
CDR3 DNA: TGCAGTGCTAGCCCTAGCGCCTACAATGAGCAGTTCTTC
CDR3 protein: CSASPSAYNEQFF

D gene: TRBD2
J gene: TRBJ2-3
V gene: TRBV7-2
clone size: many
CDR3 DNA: TGTGCCAGCAGGAAATTGGGACTAGCTATGACAGATACGCAGTATTTT
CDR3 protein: CASRKLGLAMTDTQYF

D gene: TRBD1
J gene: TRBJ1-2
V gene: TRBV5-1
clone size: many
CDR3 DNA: TGCGCCAGCAGCTACGGGACAGAACGTTACTATGGCTACACCTTC
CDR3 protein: CASSYGTERYYGYTF

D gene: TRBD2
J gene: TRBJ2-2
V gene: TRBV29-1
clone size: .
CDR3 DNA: TGCAGCGTCGTGAGCGGGATGGAGCTGTTTTTT
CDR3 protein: CSVVSGMELFF

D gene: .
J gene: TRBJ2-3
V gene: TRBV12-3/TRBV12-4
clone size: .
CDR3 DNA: TGTGCCAGCAGTTTTATGTTGCGGGGCACAGATACGCAGTATTTT
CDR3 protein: CASSFMLRGTDTQYF

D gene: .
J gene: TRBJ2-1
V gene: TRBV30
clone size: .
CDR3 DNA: TGTGCCTGGAGTGTAGTCGGGGGCTACAATGAGCAGTTCTTC
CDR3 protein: CAWSVVGGYNEQFF

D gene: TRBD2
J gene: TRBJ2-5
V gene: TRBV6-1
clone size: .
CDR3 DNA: TGTGCCAGCAGTCCCCCCCGTAGCGGGAGAGGAAAGACCCAGTACTTC
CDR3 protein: CASSPPRSGRGKTQYF

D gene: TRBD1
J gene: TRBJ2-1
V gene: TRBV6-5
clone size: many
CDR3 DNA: TGTGCCAGCAGCCCTACCCCGGGACAGGGGTTTACCTACAATGAGCAGTTCTTC
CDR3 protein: CASSPTPGQGFTYNEQFF

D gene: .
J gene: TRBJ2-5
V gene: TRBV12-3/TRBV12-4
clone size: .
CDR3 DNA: TGTGCCACCTCGACGCTGGTCGGGGAGACCCAGTACTTC
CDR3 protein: CATSTLVGETQYF

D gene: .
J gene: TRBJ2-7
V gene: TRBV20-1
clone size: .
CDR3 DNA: TGCAGTGCTGACGGCTTGGGGGGCTACGAGCAGTACTTC
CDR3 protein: CSADGLGGYEQYF

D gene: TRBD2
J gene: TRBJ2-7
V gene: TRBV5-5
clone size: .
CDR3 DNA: TGTGCCAGCAGCTCTCTAGCGGGAGGGGCCCACGAGCAGTACTTC
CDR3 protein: CASSSLAGGAHEQYF

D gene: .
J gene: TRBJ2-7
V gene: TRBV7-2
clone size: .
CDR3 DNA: TGTGCCAGCAGCATTAACCGGGGGTACGAGCAGTACTTC
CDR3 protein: CASSINRGYEQYF

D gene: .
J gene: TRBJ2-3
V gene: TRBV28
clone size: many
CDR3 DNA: TGTGCCAGCAGTTCCGGGGTACTCATAGATACGCAGTATTTT
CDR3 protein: CASSSGVLIDTQYF

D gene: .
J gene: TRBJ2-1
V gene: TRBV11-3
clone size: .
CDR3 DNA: TGTGCCAGCAGCTTACATCGGAGGGGCAATGAGCAGTTCTTC
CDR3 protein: CASSLHRRGNEQFF

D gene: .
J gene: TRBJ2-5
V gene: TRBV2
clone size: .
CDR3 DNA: TGTGCCAGCAGAACCCGGGCCAAAAAAGAGACCCGGTACTTC
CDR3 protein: CASRTRAKKETRYF

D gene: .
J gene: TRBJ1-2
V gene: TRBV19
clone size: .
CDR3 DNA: TGTGCCAGTAACTCTGTGGGCCTCCGGGGCTATGGCTACACCTTC
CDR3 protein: CASNSVGLRGYGYTF

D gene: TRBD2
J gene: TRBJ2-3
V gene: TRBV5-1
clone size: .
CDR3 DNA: TGCGCCAGCAGCTTTCGGGGGGACCGCACAGATACGCAGTATTTT
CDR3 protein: CASSFRGDRTDTQYF

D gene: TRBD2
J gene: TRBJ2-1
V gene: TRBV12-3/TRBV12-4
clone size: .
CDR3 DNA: TGTTCCAGCAGTCCAGATTACGGAGCGGGGGGCGGGAATGAGCAGTTCTTC
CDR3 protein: CSSSPDYGAGGGNEQFF

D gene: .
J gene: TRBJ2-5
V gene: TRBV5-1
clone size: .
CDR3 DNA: TGCGCCAGCAGCTTGCCGTCGCAGTTGGAGACCCAGTACTTC
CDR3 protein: CASSLPSQLETQYF

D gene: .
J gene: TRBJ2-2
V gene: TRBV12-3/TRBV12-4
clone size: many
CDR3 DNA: TGTGCCAGCAGTCCAGGGGATCCGAACACCGGGGAGCTGTTTTTT
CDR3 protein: CASSPGDPNTGELFF